This is a list of T cell receptor beta chains from one sample in a study of T cells after posttransplantation cyclophosphamide. Generated by immunoSEQ multiplex PCR, the TCRdb table keeps only in-frame clones and is missing some. The sample includes around 35,000 clones, none of them occurring once. Sequencing was done on a sample of PBMCs. These receptors originate from a woman aged 45-65 years in good health and a related stem cell transplant donor. CDR3s include the opening cysteine and the closing phenylalanine or tryptophan. Each record gives: J gene, clone size, D gene, V gene, CDR3 DNA, CDR3 protein. A D gene is named only where the DNA matches it firmly. The size entry is marked missing in some rows and otherwise reads once, few, many or a size class.

j_call: TRBJ2-7
clone_size: many
d_call: TRBD2
v_call: TRBV18
cdr3_nt: TGTGCCAGCTCCCCGGCGGGAGGCCGGAACGAGCAGTACTTC
cdr3_aa: CASSPAGGRNEQYF

j_call: TRBJ2-3
clone_size: many
d_call: TRBD1
v_call: TRBV12-3/TRBV12-4
cdr3_nt: TGTGCCAGCAGCCGGGACAGGTCTACAGATACGCAGTATTTT
cdr3_aa: CASSRDRSTDTQYF

j_call: TRBJ1-1
clone_size: many
d_call: TRBD1
v_call: TRBV9
cdr3_nt: TGTGCCAGCAGCCCCGGACAGGGAAGCACTGAAGCTTTCTTT
cdr3_aa: CASSPGQGSTEAFF

j_call: TRBJ1-1
clone_size: few
d_call: .
v_call: TRBV5-4
cdr3_nt: TGTGCCAGCAGGTCCTCAGGGATTGGGAGCACTGAAGCTTTCTTT
cdr3_aa: CASRSSGIGSTEAFF

j_call: TRBJ2-7
clone_size: many
d_call: TRBD2
v_call: TRBV6-4
cdr3_nt: TGTGCCAGCAGCCCCGTGGCGGGAGCGGTGTACGAGCAGTACTTC
cdr3_aa: CASSPVAGAVYEQYF

j_call: TRBJ2-1
clone_size: many
d_call: TRBD1
v_call: TRBV19
cdr3_nt: TGTGCCAGTAGTAGGGACAGATCCTACAATGAGCAGTTCTTC
cdr3_aa: CASSRDRSYNEQFF

j_call: TRBJ1-1
clone_size: many
d_call: TRBD1
v_call: TRBV14
cdr3_nt: TGTGCCAGCAGCCGTGACAGGGGTGGAACTGAAGCTTTCTTT
cdr3_aa: CASSRDRGGTEAFF

j_call: TRBJ1-5
clone_size: many
d_call: .
v_call: TRBV28
cdr3_nt: TGTGCCAGCAGAAGGTCAGGGCTTCAGCCCCAGCATTTT
cdr3_aa: CASRRSGLQPQHF

j_call: TRBJ2-7
clone_size: .
d_call: .
v_call: TRBV16
cdr3_nt: TGTGCCAGCAGCAAATTTTGGGCTTGCCCCCGCTATTTCGAGGACAGTTCCTACGAGCAGTACTTC
cdr3_aa: CASSKFWACPRYFEDSSYEQYF

j_call: TRBJ1-1
clone_size: many
d_call: .
v_call: TRBV28
cdr3_nt: TGTGCCAGCCATGGCGGGGGGTTGGAAGCTTTCTTT
cdr3_aa: CASHGGGLEAFF

j_call: TRBJ1-2
clone_size: many
d_call: TRBD1
v_call: TRBV6-5
cdr3_nt: TGTGCCAGCAGTAGAGGGACAGGGGTATATGGCTACACCTTC
cdr3_aa: CASSRGTGVYGYTF